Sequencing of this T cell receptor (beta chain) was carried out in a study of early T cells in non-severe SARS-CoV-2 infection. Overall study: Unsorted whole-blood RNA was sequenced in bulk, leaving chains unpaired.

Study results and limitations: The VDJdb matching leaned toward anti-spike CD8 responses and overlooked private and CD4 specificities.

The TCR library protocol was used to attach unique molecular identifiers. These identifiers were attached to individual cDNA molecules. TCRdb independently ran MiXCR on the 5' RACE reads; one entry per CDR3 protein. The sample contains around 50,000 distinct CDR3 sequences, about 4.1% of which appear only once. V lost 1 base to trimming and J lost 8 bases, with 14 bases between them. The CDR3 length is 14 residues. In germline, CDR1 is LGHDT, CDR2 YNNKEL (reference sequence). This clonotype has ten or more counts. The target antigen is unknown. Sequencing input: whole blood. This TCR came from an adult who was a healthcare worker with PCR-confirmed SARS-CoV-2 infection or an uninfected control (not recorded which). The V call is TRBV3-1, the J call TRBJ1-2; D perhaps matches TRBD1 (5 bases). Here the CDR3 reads CASSQGSGVSGYTF. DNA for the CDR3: TGTGCCAGCAGCCAAGGGTCGGGGGTCTCAGGCTACACCTTC.